This T cell receptor (beta chain) was sequenced for a study of PD-L1 blockade in urothelial cancer. With 6 bases removed from V and 5 bases from J, the gap between germline ends came to 11 bases. Germline V gene sequence: CDR1 LNHDA, CDR2 SQIVND (reference sequence). CDR3 length: 13 residues. Sequenced by immunoSEQ multiplex PCR; TCRdb stores in-frame clones only, minus some. The sample holds more than 55,000 clones; roughly four fifths are singletons and the top ten take 4.5% to 6%. As for time point: pretreatment peripheral blood. The sample consisted of PBMCs, taken around atezolizumab (anti-PD-L1) treatment. The receptor was derived from a man between 70 and 80 years old with urothelial cancer. This sequence joins TRBV19 and TRBJ1-5; D uncertain. CDR3 bases: TGTGCCAGTAGACCCTTGGGAGATCAGCCCCAGCATTTT. Its translation: CASRPLGDQPQHF.